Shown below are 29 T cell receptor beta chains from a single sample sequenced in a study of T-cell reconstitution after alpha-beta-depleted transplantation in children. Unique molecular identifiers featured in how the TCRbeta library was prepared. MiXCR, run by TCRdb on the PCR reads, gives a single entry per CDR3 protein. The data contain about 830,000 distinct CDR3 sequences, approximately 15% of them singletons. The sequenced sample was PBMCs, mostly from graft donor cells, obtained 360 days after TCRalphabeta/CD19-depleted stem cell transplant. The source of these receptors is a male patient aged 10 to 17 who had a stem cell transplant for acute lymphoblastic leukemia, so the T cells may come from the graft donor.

The CDR3 sequence is CASSQDLREDEKLFF. The CDR3 DNA is TGTGCCAGCAGCCAAGATCTCAGGGAGGATGAAAAACTGTTTTTT. V usage is TRBV3-1 and J usage is TRBJ1-4, with a tentative D call TRBD1 (5 bases). Trimming left V 0 bases short and J 6 bases short, with 11 bases between. Looked up from germline, CDR1 is LGHDT and CDR2 is YNNKEL (reference sequence). The CDR3 sequence is 15 residues long.

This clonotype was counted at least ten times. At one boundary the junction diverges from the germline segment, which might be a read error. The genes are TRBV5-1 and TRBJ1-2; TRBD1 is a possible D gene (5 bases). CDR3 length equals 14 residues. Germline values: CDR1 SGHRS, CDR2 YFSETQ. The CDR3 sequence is CATSQGRANYGYTF. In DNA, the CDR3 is TGCGCCACCAGCCAGGGCAGAGCTAACTATGGCTACACCTTC.

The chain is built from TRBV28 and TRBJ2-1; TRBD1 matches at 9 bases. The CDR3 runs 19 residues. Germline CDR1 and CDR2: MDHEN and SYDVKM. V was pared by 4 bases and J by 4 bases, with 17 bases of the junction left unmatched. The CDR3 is CASSSLQAHSGTGYNEQFF. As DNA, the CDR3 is TGTGCCAGCAGTTCACTCCAAGCACATTCGGGGACAGGGTACAATGAGCAGTTCTTC.

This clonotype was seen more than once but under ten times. The CDR3 loop reads CASSQLSGRSPYEQYF. Written as DNA, the CDR3 is TGCGCCAGCAGCCAACTTAGCGGGAGGAGCCCCTACGAGCAGTACTTC. The chain joins TRBV4-1 to TRBJ2-7, with 10 bases matching TRBD2. Germline values: CDR1 MGHRA, CDR2 YSYEKL. This CDR3 contains 16 residues. The V and J ends lost 2 bases and 2 bases, in that order; junction bases with no gene match: 6.

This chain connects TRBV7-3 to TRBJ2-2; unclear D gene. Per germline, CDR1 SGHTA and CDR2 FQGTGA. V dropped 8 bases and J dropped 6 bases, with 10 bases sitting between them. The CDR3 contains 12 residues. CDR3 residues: CASSAVPGELFF. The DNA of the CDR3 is TGTGCCAGCTCCGCCGTGCCCGGGGAGCTGTTTTTT.

CDR3 nucleotides: TGCAGCGTGAGCCGTGGGTCGAACACTGAAGCTTTCTTT. Translating gives CSVSRGSNTEAFF. The V call is TRBV29-1, the J call TRBJ1-1; D is unresolved. Germline V gives CDR1 SQVTM, CDR2 ANQGSEA. V lost 6 bases and J 1 base, leaving 12 bases between the germline ends. The CDR3 is 13 residues long.

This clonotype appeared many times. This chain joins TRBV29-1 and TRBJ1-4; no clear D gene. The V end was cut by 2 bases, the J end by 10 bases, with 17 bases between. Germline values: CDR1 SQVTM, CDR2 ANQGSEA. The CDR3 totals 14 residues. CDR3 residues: CSVERTDRPGKLFF. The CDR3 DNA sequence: TGCAGCGTTGAAAGAACGGACCGGCCCGGAAAACTGTTTTTT.

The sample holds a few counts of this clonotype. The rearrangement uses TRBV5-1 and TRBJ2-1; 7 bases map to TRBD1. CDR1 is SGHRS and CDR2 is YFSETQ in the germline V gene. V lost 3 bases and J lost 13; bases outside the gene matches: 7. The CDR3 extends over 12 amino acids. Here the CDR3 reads CASSYPGQHQFF. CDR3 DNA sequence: TGCGCCAGCAGCTACCCGGGACAGCATCAGTTCTTC.

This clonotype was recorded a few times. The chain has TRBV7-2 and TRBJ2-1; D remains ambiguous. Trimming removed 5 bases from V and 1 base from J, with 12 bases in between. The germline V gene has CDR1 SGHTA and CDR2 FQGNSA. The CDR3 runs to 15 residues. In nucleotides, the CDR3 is TGTGCCAGCAGCCCAAGCAGCAATTCCTACAATGAGCAGTTCTTC. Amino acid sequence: CASSPSSNSYNEQFF.

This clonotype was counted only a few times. CDR3 protein: CATSAGVDTEAFF. The CDR3 region has the DNA TGTGCCACCAGTGCAGGGGTTGACACTGAAGCTTTCTTT. The chain employs TRBV24-1 and TRBJ1-1; D perhaps matches TRBD1 (6 bases). Germline loops: CDR1 KGHDR, CDR2 SFDVKD. V shed 5 bases and J shed 3 bases, with 9 bases lying between them. The CDR3 totals 13 residues.

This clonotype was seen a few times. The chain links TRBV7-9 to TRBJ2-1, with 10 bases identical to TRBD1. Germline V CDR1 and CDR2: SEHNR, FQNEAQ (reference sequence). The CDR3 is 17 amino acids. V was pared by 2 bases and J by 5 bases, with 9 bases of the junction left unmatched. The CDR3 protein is CASSLPLGQGTNNEQFF. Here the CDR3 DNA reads TGTGCCAGCAGCTTACCATTGGGACAGGGGACCAACAATGAGCAGTTCTTC.

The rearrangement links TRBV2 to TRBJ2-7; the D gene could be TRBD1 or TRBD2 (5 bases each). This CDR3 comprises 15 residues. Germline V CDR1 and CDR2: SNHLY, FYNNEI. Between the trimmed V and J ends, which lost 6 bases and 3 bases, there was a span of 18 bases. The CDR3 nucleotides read TGTGCCAGCAGGGGTCTTGACCGGGGCCTCTACGAGCAGTACTTC. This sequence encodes CASRGLDRGLYEQYF.

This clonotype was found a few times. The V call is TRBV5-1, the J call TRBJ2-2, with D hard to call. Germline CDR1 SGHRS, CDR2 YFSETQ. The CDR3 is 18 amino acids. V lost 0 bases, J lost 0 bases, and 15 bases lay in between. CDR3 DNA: TGCGCCAGCAGCTTGGCCGAGTTCCGGGTTTCGAACACCGGGGAGCTGTTTTTT. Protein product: CASSLAEFRVSNTGELFF. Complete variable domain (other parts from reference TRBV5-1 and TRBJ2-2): KAGVTQTPRYLIKTRGQQVTLSCSPISGHRSVSWYQQTPGQGLQFLFEYFSETQRNKGNFPGRFSGRQFSNSRSEMNVSTLELGDSALYLCASSLAEFRVSNTGELFFGEGSRLTVL.

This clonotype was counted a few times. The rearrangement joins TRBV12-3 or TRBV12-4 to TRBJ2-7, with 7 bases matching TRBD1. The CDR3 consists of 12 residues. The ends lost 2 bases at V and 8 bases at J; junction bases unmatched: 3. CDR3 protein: CASSLMTGQQYF. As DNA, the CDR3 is TGTGCCAGCAGTTTAATGACAGGGCAGCAGTACTTC.

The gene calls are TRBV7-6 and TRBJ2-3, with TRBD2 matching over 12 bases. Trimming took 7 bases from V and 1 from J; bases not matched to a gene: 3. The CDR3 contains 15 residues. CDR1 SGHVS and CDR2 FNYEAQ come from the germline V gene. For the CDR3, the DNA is TGTGCCAGCACTTGGACTAGCGGGGGCACAGATACGCAGTATTTT. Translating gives CASTWTSGGTDTQYF.

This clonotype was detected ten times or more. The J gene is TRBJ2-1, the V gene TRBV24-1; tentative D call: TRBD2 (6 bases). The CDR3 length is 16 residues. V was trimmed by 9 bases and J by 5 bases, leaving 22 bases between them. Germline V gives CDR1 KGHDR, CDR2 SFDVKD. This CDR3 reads CATGDASSGVNNEQFF. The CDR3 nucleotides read TGTGCCACCGGAGACGCAAGTAGCGGTGTAAACAATGAGCAGTTCTTC.

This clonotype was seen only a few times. CDR3 nucleotide sequence: TGCGCCAGCAGCTTGGGGGAGACCACCGGGGAGCTGTTTTTT. This sequence encodes CASSLGETTGELFF. The chain is built from TRBV5-1 and TRBJ2-2, with a possible D match to TRBD2 (5 bases). The V end lost 0 bases, the J end lost 4 bases, and 7 bases lay between the germline ends. The CDR3 has 14 residues. Per the germline V gene, CDR1 is SGHRS and CDR2 is YFSETQ.

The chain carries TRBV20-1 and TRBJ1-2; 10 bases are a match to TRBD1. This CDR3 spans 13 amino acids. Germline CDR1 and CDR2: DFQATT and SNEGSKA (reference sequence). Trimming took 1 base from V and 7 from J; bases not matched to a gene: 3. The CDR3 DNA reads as TGCAGTGCTAGAGGGGACAGGGGCAGTGGCTACACCTTC. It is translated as CSARGDRGSGYTF.

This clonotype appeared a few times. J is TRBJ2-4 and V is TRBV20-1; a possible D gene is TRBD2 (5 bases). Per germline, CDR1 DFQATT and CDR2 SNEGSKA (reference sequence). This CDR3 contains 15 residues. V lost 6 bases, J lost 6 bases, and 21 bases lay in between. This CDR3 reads CSAGGVPDSLNIQYF. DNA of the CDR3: TGCAGTGCCGGAGGAGTACCGGACTCTTTAAACATTCAGTACTTC.

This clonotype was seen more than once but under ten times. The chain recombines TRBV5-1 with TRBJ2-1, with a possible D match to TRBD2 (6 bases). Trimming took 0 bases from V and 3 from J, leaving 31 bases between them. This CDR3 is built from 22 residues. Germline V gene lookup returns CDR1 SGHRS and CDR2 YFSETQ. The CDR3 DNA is TGCGCCAGCAGCTTGGCCCGACCCCGGGACTTATTAAAGCCATACGTCTACAATGAGCAGTTCTTC. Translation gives CASSLARPRDLLKPYVYNEQFF.

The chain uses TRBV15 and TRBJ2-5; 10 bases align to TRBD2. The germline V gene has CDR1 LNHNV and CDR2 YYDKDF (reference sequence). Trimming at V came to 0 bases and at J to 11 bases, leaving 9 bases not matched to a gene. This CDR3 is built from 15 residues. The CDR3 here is CATSRDRGSGGRQYF. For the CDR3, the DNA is TGTGCCACCAGCAGAGATCGTGGTAGCGGGGGGAGGCAGTACTTC.

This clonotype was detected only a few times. This CDR3 is CASSFARSSYEQYF. CDR3 DNA: TGTGCCAGCAGTTTTGCGCGGAGCTCCTACGAGCAGTACTTC. The chain is built from TRBV12-3 or TRBV12-4 and TRBJ2-7; D call uncertain. Trimming removed 3 bases from V and 0 bases from J, with 9 bases in between. The length of the CDR3 is 14 residues.

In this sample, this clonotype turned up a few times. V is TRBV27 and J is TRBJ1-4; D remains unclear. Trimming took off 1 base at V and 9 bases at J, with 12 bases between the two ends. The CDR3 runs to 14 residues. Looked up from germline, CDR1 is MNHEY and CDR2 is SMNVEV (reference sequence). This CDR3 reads CASSLFSSTQKLFF. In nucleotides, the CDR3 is TGTGCCAGCAGTTTATTTAGTTCCACCCAAAAACTGTTTTTT.

The DNA of the CDR3 is TGTGCCAGCAGCCAAGAGGTCGGCAGTCCAACCCGTCAGTACTTC. It codes for CASSQEVGSPTRQYF. This sequence joins TRBV3-1 and TRBJ2-4, with D uncertain. V lost 0 bases and J 12 bases, leaving 18 bases between the germline ends. CDR3 length: 15 amino acids. Per the germline V gene, CDR1 is LGHDT and CDR2 is YNNKEL (reference sequence).

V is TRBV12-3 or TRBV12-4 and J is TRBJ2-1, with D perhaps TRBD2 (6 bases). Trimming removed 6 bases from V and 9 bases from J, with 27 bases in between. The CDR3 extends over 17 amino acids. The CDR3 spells CASRALNWREDAGEQFF. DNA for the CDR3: TGTGCCAGCAGGGCCCTAAATTGGCGGGAAGATGCGGGTGAGCAGTTCTTC.

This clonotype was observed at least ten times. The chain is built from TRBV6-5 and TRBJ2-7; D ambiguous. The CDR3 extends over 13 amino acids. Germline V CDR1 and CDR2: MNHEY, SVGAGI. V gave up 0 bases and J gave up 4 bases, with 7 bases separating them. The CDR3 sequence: CASSYSGIYEQYF. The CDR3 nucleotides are TGTGCCAGCAGTTACTCGGGCATATACGAGCAGTACTTC.

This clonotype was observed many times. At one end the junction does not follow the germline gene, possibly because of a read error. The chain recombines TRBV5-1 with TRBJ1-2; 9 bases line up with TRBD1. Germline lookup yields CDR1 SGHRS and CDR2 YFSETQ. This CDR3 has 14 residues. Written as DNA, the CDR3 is TGTGCCAGCAGCTTAGGGACAGGGAACTATGGCTACACCTTC. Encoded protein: CASSLGTGNYGYTF.

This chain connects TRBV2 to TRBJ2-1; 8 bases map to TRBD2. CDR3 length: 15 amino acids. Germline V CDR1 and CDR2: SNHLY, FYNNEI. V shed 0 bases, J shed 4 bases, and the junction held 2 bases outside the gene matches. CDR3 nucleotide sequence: TGTGCCAGCAGTGAAGCTAGCGGGAAATACAATGAGCAGTTCTTC. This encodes CASSEASGKYNEQFF.

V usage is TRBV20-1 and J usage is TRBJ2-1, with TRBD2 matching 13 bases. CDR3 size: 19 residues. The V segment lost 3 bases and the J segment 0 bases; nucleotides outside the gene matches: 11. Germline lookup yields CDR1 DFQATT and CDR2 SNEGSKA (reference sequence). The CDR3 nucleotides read TGCAGTGCTAGCCCGGGACTAGCGGGATACTCGCGCTCCTACAATGAGCAGTTCTTC. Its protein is CSASPGLAGYSRSYNEQFF.